One and the same sample provided the 9 T cell receptor beta chains below, sequenced in a study of blood T cells in healthy people across ages. Combining a sample-barcoded 5' primer with a J-beta primer mix, a second PCR ran for roughly 7 to 12 cycles. TCRdb passed the 5' RACE reads through MiXCR, listing each CDR3 protein once. The data hold 1,800,000 or so distinct CDR3 sequences, with roughly two fifths observed a single time. The sample taken for sequencing was blood. The receptor source for this set is a human donor in good health.

This chain joins TRBV2 and TRBJ2-5, with 8 bases aligning to TRBD2. The CDR3 has 15 amino acids. Germline lookup yields CDR1 SNHLY and CDR2 FYNNEI. Trimming at V came to 2 bases and at J to 3 bases, leaving 5 bases not matched to a gene. The CDR3 reads CASSERRGGKETQYF. The CDR3 DNA sequence: TGTGCCAGCAGTGAAAGACGGGGGGGCAAAGAGACCCAGTACTTC.

This clonotype was picked up a small number of times. This chain joins TRBV7-2 and TRBJ2-1; 7 bases fit TRBD2. Germline assignment: CDR1 SGHTA and CDR2 FQGNSA. Trimming cost V 4 bases and J 15 bases; bases outside gene matches: 9. This CDR3 has 12 residues. Here the CDR3 reads CASSWDWASGFF. The CDR3 DNA reads as TGTGCCAGCAGCTGGGATTGGGCTAGCGGGTTCTTC. Full variable domain (remainder filled in from reference TRBV7-2 and TRBJ2-1): GAGVSQSPSNKVTEKGKDVELRCDPISGHTALYWYRQSLGQGLEFLIYFQGNSAPDKSGLPSDRFSAERTGGSVSTLTIQRTQQEDSAVYLCASSWDWASGFFGPGTRLTVL.

Turning to this clonotype: Given a much more abundant clone one base away, this may be a read error. The chain uses TRBV27 and TRBJ1-6; D is unresolved. This CDR3 spans 13 amino acids. The germline V gene encodes CDR1 MNHEY and CDR2 SMNVEV (reference sequence). The CDR3 DNA follows: TGTACCAGCAGTCTTGCCGGTAATTCACCCCTCCACTTT. Amino acids: CTSSLAGNSPLHF.

This clonotype is a singleton in its sample. The CDR3 region has the DNA TGTGCCAGCAGTGCGGACAGGGGGCCCGATGGCTACACCTTC. Its translation is CASSADRGPDGYTF. The chain has TRBV27 and TRBJ1-2; TRBD1 aligns across 11 bases. CDR3 size: 14 residues. V lost 5 bases to trimming and J lost 6 bases; unmatched junction nucleotides: 5. Germline V gene lookup returns CDR1 MNHEY and CDR2 SMNVEV (reference sequence).

In its sample, this clonotype was seen a few times. The J gene is TRBJ1-1, the V gene TRBV11-2; D call uncertain. Germline CDR1 SGHAT, CDR2 FQNNGV. The length of the CDR3 is 13 residues. V lost 2 bases and J 7 bases, leaving 11 bases between the germline ends. CDR3 protein: CASSLLGRDEAFF. CDR3 sequence (DNA): TGTGCCAGCAGCTTACTGGGGAGAGATGAAGCTTTCTTT.

The rearrangement uses TRBV29-1 and TRBJ1-1; 7 bases are shared with TRBD1. The CDR3 is 11 residues long. Per the germline V gene, CDR1 is SQVTM and CDR2 is ANQGSEA. The V segment lost 4 bases and the J segment 8 bases; nucleotides outside the gene matches: 4. CDR3 region: CSVGTGFEAFF. CDR3 bases: TGCAGCGTTGGGACAGGTTTCGAAGCTTTCTTT.

The sample holds a few counts of this clonotype. V gene TRBV28 combines with J gene TRBJ1-4, with D possibly matching TRBD1 (5 bases). V was cut by 6 bases and J by 5 bases, with 16 bases left in between. CDR1 MDHEN and CDR2 SYDVKM come from the germline V gene. This CDR3 has 15 amino acids. As DNA, the CDR3 is TGTGCCAGCAGACCCCCACAGGCCTCGAATGAAAAACTGTTTTTT. Translation: CASRPPQASNEKLFF.

This clonotype has just a few counts. V is TRBV20-1 and J is TRBJ2-3, with TRBD2 matching over 10 bases. Germline V gene sequence: CDR1 DFQATT, CDR2 SNEGSKA (reference sequence). There are 13 residues in the CDR3. V shed 6 bases and J 6 bases; nucleotides not matched to a gene: 6. In DNA, the CDR3 is TGCAGTGCGAATCTAGCGGGGGCGGATACGCAGTATTTT. Protein sequence: CSANLAGADTQYF.

Only a few counts were recorded for this clonotype. The CDR3 region has the DNA TGTGCCAGCAACGTTCATCGGACTGCTAAAACCCCAAACACAGATACGCAGTATTTT. Translation: CASNVHRTAKTPNTDTQYF. The V and J genes are TRBV2 and TRBJ2-3, with a possible D match to TRBD2 (5 bases). The CDR3 loop spans 19 amino acids. V dropped 7 bases and J dropped 2 bases, with 28 bases sitting between them. Germline-derived CDR1 and CDR2 are SNHLY and FYNNEI. The complete variable domain, with remaining parts taken from reference TRBV2 and TRBJ2-3, reads EPEVTQTPSHQVTQMGQEVILRCVPISNHLYFYWYRQILGQKVEFLVSFYNNEISEKSEIFDDQFSVERPDGSNFTLKIRSTKLEDSAMYFCASNVHRTAKTPNTDTQYFGPGTRLTVL.